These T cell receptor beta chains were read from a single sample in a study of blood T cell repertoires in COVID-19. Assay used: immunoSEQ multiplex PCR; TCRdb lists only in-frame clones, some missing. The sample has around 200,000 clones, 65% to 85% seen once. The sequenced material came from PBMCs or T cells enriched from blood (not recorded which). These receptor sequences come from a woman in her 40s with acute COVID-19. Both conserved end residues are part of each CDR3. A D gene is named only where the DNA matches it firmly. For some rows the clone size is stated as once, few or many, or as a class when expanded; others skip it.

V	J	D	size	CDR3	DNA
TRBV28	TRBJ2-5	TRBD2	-	CASSITSVIETQYF	TGTGCCAGCAGTATCACTAGCGTTATCGAGACCCAGTACTTC
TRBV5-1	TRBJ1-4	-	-	CASSQQWEGEKLFF	TGCGCCAGCAGCCAACAATGGGAGGGCGAAAAACTGTTTTTT
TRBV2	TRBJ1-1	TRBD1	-	CASRGTGGVTEAFF	TGTGCCAGCAGGGGGACAGGCGGCGTCACTGAAGCTTTCTTT
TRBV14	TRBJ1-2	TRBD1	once	CASSQHKGQGRGYTF	TGTGCCAGCAGCCAACACAAGGGACAGGGACGAGGCTACACCTTC
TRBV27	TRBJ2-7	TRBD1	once	CASSLSPGQGRGQYF	TGTGCCAGCAGTTTATCACCGGGACAGGGGAGGGGGCAGTACTTC
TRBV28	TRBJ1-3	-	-	CATKREAGNTIYF	TGTGCCACCAAACGAGAAGCTGGAAACACCATATATTTT
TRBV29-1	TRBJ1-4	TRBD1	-	CSGRGPGEKLFF	TGCAGCGGTAGGGGGCCAGGTGAAAAACTGTTTTTT
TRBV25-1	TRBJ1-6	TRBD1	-	CASIGTGGIPLHF	TGTGCCAGCATCGGGACAGGGGGAATCCCCCTCCACTTT
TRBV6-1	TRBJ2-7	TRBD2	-	CASSEVLGTSYEQYF	TGTGCCAGCAGTGAAGTACTCGGGACTAGTTACGAGCAGTACTTC
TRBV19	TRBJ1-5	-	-	CASSIPSQNSNQPQHF	TGTGCCAGTAGTATTCCCTCCCAGAATAGCAATCAGCCCCAGCATTTT
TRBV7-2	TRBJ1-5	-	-	CASSFGGDSNQPQHF	TGTGCCAGCAGCTTTGGGGGGGATAGCAATCAGCCCCAGCATTTT
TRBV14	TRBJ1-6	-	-	CASSPGPSSPLHF	TGTGCCAGCAGCCCCGGTCCGAGTTCACCCCTCCACTTT
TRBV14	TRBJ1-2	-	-	CASSPIRTENYGYTF	TGTGCCAGCAGCCCCATTAGGACAGAAAACTATGGCTACACCTTC
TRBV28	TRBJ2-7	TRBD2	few	CASSSSGGAVYEQYF	TGTGCCAGCAGTTCTAGCGGGGGGGCCGTGTACGAGCAGTACTTC
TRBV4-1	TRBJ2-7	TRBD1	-	CASSGYRGLGEQYF	TGCGCCAGCAGCGGTTACAGGGGGCTCGGGGAGCAGTACTTC
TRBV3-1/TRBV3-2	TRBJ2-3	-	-	CASSQGTWSTDTQYF	TGTGCCAGCAGCCAGGGGACTTGGAGCACAGATACGCAGTATTTT
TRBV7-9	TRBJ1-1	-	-	CASSLAGPRGEAFF	TGTGCCAGCAGCTTAGCTGGCCCACGAGGTGAAGCTTTCTTT
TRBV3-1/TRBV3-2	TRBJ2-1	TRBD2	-	CASSLGLAGRVEQFF	TGTGCCAGCAGCCTCGGACTAGCGGGGCGGGTTGAGCAGTTCTTC
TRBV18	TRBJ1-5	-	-	CASSPGRNQPQHF	TGTGCCAGCTCACCGGGGAGGAATCAGCCCCAGCATTTT
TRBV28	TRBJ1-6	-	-	CASRRQLYNSPLHF	TGTGCCAGCAGGCGACAGTTGTATAATTCACCCCTCCACTTT
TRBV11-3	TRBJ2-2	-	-	CASSPRREGGGELFF	TGTGCCAGCAGCCCCCGTCGAGAGGGCGGCGGGGAGCTGTTTTTT
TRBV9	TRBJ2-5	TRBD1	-	CASSGTGRETQYF	TGTGCCAGCAGCGGGACAGGGAGAGAGACCCAGTACTTC
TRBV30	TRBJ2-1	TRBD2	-	CAWSAFSGLAGGEQFF	TGTGCCTGGAGTGCCTTTTCGGGACTAGCGGGAGGTGAGCAGTTCTTC
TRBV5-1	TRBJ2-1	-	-	CASSLESGSSYNEQFF	TGCGCCAGCAGCTTGGAGAGCGGTAGCTCCTACAATGAGCAGTTCTTC
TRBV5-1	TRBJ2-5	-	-	CASSRVAKVEETQYF	TGCGCCAGCAGTCGCGTCGCAAAAGTCGAGGAGACCCAGTACTTC
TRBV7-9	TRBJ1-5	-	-	CASSPRGGGSQPQHF	TGTGCCAGCAGCCCGAGGGGTGGGGGCTCTCAGCCCCAGCATTTT
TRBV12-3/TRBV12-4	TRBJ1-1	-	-	CASSLWLDTEAFF	TGTGCCAGCAGTTTATGGCTCGACACTGAAGCTTTCTTT
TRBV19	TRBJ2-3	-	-	CASSPFSTDTQYF	TGTGCCAGTAGCCCGTTTAGCACAGATACGCAGTATTTT
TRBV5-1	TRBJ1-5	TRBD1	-	CASSFFPDRGHQPQHF	TGCGCCAGCAGCTTCTTTCCGGACAGGGGACATCAGCCCCAGCATTTT
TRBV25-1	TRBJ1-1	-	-	CASSGQVEGAFF	TGTGCCAGCAGTGGACAGGTAGAAGGAGCTTTCTTT
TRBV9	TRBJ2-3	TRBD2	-	CASSTRAGAAQYF	TGTGCCAGCAGCACCCGAGCGGGAGCTGCGCAGTATTTT
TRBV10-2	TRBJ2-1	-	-	CASTRGGEQFF	TGCGCCAGCACGAGGGGGGGTGAGCAGTTCTTC
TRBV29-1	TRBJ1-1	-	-	CSVGGHGLNTEAFF	TGCAGCGTTGGGGGACACGGACTGAACACTGAAGCTTTCTTT
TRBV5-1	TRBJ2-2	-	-	CASSLNRANTGELFF	TGCGCCAGCAGCTTGAACAGGGCGAACACCGGGGAGCTGTTTTTT
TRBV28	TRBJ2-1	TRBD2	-	CASSFDRGGGDEQFF	TGTGCCAGCAGTTTCGACCGGGGGGGAGGCGATGAGCAGTTCTTC
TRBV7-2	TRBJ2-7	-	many	CASSPQPPPAPRLYEQYF	TGTGCCAGCAGCCCGCAACCTCCTCCGGCGCCTCGACTCTACGAGCAGTACTTC
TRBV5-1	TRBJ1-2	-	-	CASSLTGWDGYTF	TGCGCCAGCAGCCTTACAGGGTGGGATGGCTACACCTTC
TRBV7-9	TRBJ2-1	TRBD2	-	CASSFPTSGAYNEQFF	TGTGCCAGCAGCTTTCCGACTAGCGGGGCGTACAATGAGCAGTTCTTC
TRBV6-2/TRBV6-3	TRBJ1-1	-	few	CASSPDRPRNTEAFF	TGTGCCAGCAGCCCCGACAGGCCAAGAAACACTGAAGCTTTCTTT